A selection of T cell receptor beta chains follows, all from one sample in a study of blood T cell repertoires in COVID-19. Measured with immunoSEQ multiplex PCR; TCRdb has only the in-frame clones, and not every one. Of about 280,000 clones in the sample, 83% were seen once. The material sequenced was peripheral blood. The receptors come from a woman aged 50 to 65 who had recovered from COVID-19. CDR3s leave out the opening cysteine and the closing phenylalanine or tryptophan.

TRBJ1-2	TRBV7-2	ASSLAGTVVGYGYT
TRBJ1-2	TRBV5-1	ASSLAVLQGAYGYT
TRBJ2-7	TRBV7-2	ASEPGQGISGAYEQY
TRBJ2-1	TRBV3-1/TRBV3-2	ASSPTSGRRWNEQF
TRBJ2-2	TRBV25-1	ASRTRATGELF
TRBJ2-1	TRBV19	ASSTASGQGYNEQF
TRBJ2-2	TRBV7-9	ASRAPGAGELF
TRBJ2-1	TRBV3-1/TRBV3-2	ASSPYLAGYNEQF
TRBJ1-1	TRBV6-5	ASRPTGVTEAF
TRBJ1-2	TRBV27	ASSFRGNYGYT
TRBJ2-2	TRBV9	ASSAGLSTGELF